Following are 20 T cell receptor beta chains from one sample sequenced in a study of cytomegalovirus exposure and HLA in healthy donors. The PCR made use of 60 Vbeta and 13 Jbeta primers. Profiled with immunoSEQ multiplex PCR; TCRdb holds only in-frame clones, not every one. The sample yields some 120,000 clones, over 8% seen once. The sequenced material came from PBMCs. Receptor source: a man aged 25 to 45 in good health and CMV-seronegative.

This clone was detected only a few times. V usage is TRBV5-4 and J usage is TRBJ1-5; maybe TRBD1 (6 bases). The germline CDR1 and CDR2 sequences are SGHNT and YYREEE (reference sequence). Between the trimmed V and J ends, which lost 0 bases and 2 bases, there was a span of 15 bases. There are 17 residues in the CDR3. Here the CDR3 DNA reads TGTGCCAGCAGCTTGGGGGGCTCACGACAGGGCAATCAGCCCCAGCATTTT. Its protein product is CASSLGGSRQGNQPQHF.

This clone showed up just a few times. The chain carries TRBV11-3 and TRBJ2-5; TRBD2 aligns across 13 bases. J gave up 5 bases and V 5 bases, and 5 bases lay outside the gene matches. The CDR3 has 15 residues. The germline V gene has CDR1 SGHNT and CDR2 YENEEA. The CDR3 DNA reads TGTGCCAGCAGCCCCGGACTAGCGGGAGATGAGACCCAGTACTTC. Translating it yields CASSPGLAGDETQYF.

This chain joins TRBV19 and TRBJ2-3, with 9 bases aligning to TRBD2. Unmatched junction bases numbered 4, after V lost 7 bases and J lost 2 bases. The CDR3 is 14 residues long. Germline CDR1 LNHDA, CDR2 SQIVND (reference sequence). The CDR3 coding sequence is TGTGCCAGTAAAGTAGCGGGGGCCACAGATACGCAGTATTTT. It specifies CASKVAGATDTQYF.

This chain uses TRBV25-1 with TRBJ1-4; TRBD1 matches 10 bases. V was clipped by 6 bases and J by 4 bases; unmatched bases: 2. The CDR3 consists of 14 residues. The germline CDR1 and CDR2 sequences are MGHDK and SYGVNS. CDR3 sequence reads: CASSRTGGNEKLFF. In DNA, the CDR3 is TGTGCCAGCAGCCGGACAGGGGGTAATGAAAAACTGTTTTTT.

This clone has more than one count but fewer than ten. This chain uses TRBV5-1 with TRBJ1-1; 8 nucleotides line up with TRBD1. CDR1 and CDR2 (germline): SGHRS, YFSETQ. The CDR3 is 13 residues long. V lost 2 bases to trimming and J lost 7 bases; unmatched junction nucleotides: 4. The CDR3 DNA is TGCGCCAGCAGCTTAGACGGACAGGGTGAAGCTTTCTTT. Protein sequence: CASSLDGQGEAFF.

The chain links TRBV2 to TRBJ2-6, with a possible D match to TRBD1 (5 bases). In germline, CDR1 is SNHLY, CDR2 FYNNEI. The CDR3 contains 17 residues. V dropped 6 bases and J dropped 0 bases, with 15 bases sitting between them. CDR3 bases: TGTGCCAGCAGCGAGGACATACCGAGCTCTGGGGCCAACGTCCTGACTTTC. This encodes CASSEDIPSSGANVLTF.

This clone came up a few times. The rearrangement uses TRBV28 and TRBJ1-4; D is uncertain. The germline V and J ends were trimmed by 3 bases and 0 bases, with 11 bases remaining between them. Germline assignment: CDR1 MDHEN and CDR2 SYDVKM. The CDR3 has 16 amino acids. The CDR3 bases are TGTGCCAGCAGTTTTATGCAGGAAGCAACTAATGAAAAACTGTTTTTT. It translates to CASSFMQEATNEKLFF. The whole variable domain, remainder taken from reference TRBV28 and TRBJ1-4, is DVKVTQSSRYLVKRTGEKVFLECVQDMDHENMFWYRQDPGLGLRLIYFSYDVKMKEKGDIPEGYSVSREKKERFSLILESASTNQTSMYLCASSFMQEATNEKLFFGSGTQLSVL.

V usage is TRBV9 and J usage is TRBJ2-5; 7 bases align to TRBD2. There are 12 residues in the CDR3. After removal of 3 bases from V and 9 bases from J, the junction contained 5 bases not matched to a gene. Germline CDR1 is SGDLS and CDR2 is YYNGEE. Here the CDR3 reads CASSASGLPQYF. The DNA of the CDR3 is TGTGCCAGCAGCGCTAGCGGACTACCCCAGTACTTC.

The CDR3 reads CAWSVIGTEAFF. The CDR3 coding sequence is TGTGCCTGGAGTGTAATCGGCACTGAAGCTTTCTTT. The chain recombines TRBV30 with TRBJ1-1; D is uncertain. The CDR3 length is 12 residues. V was shortened by 0 bases and J by 4 bases, with 6 bases between the two germline ends. CDR1 GTSNPN and CDR2 SVGIG come from the germline V gene (reference sequence).

The CDR3 sequence is CASSPNRAAGELFF. CDR3 coding DNA: TGTGCCAGCAGCCCCAACAGGGCGGCCGGGGAGCTGTTTTTT. This chain joins TRBV7-8 and TRBJ2-2; D might be TRBD1 (6 bases). CDR1 SGHVS and CDR2 FQNEAQ come from the germline V gene. The CDR3 covers 14 residues. V shed 5 bases and J shed 6 bases, with 13 bases lying between them.

This sequence joins TRBV5-1 and TRBJ1-5, with 7 positions matching TRBD1. The length of the CDR3 is 15 residues. Germline loops: CDR1 SGHRS, CDR2 YFSETQ. Trimming removed 8 bases from V and 0 bases from J; junction bases left unmatched: 8. CDR3 loop: CASSAQGSSNQPQHF. The CDR3 nucleotides are TGCGCCAGTTCGGCACAGGGGTCTAGCAATCAGCCCCAGCATTTT.

This clone has only a few counts. V gene TRBV27 combines with J gene TRBJ1-2; 8 bases map to TRBD1. The CDR3 sequence is 16 residues long. The germline V gene has CDR1 MNHEY and CDR2 SMNVEV (reference sequence). V gave up 2 bases and J gave up 2 bases; unmatched junction bases: 7. CDR3: CASSLGLWTGNYGYTF. The CDR3 DNA sequence: TGTGCCAGCAGTTTAGGGCTTTGGACAGGGAACTATGGCTACACCTTC.

J is TRBJ2-1 and V is TRBV4-1; D is unresolved. The V gene's germline CDR1 is MGHRA and CDR2 YSYEKL. The V and J ends lost 0 bases and 8 bases respectively, with 17 bases between them. This CDR3 is built from 16 residues. This CDR3 reads CASSQDAQSLGHEQFF. DNA of the CDR3: TGCGCCAGCAGCCAAGATGCACAGAGCCTGGGCCATGAGCAGTTCTTC.

This clone was detected only a few times. The chain combines TRBV2 with TRBJ2-1, with D tentatively TRBD2 (5 bases). The CDR3 length is 16 residues. The V gene's germline CDR1 is SNHLY and CDR2 FYNNEI. Trimming took 3 bases from V and 0 from J, leaving 12 bases between them. This CDR3 reads CASSDRTGSSYNEQFF. The CDR3 DNA reads TGTGCCAGCAGTGATAGGACGGGGAGCTCCTACAATGAGCAGTTCTTC.

J is TRBJ1-5 and V is TRBV15; a possible D gene is TRBD1 (6 bases). Germline V gene lookup returns CDR1 LNHNV and CDR2 YYDKDF (reference sequence). V lost 2 bases and J lost 3, with 8 bases in between. The length of the CDR3 is 14 residues. CDR3 coding DNA: TGTGCCACCAGCAGAAGACAGGACAATCAGCCCCAGCATTTT. Translating it yields CATSRRQDNQPQHF.

This clone was observed a few times. V usage is TRBV28 and J usage is TRBJ1-5; D ambiguous. The V end lost 4 bases, the J end lost 4 bases, and 8 bases lay between the germline ends. This CDR3 is 13 amino acids long. The germline gives CDR1 MDHEN, CDR2 SYDVKM. The CDR3 nucleotides read TGTGCCAGCAGTTCTAGTACAAATCAGCCCCAGCATTTT. Protein: CASSSSTNQPQHF.

This clone has a handful of counts. This rearrangement joins TRBV7-8 to TRBJ1-4; D is possibly TRBD1 (6 bases). The germline V gene has CDR1 SGHVS and CDR2 FQNEAQ. Trimming took off 2 bases at V and 7 bases at J, with 20 bases between the two ends. This CDR3 is built from 17 residues. CDR3 region: CASSLLVSRGGGEKLFF. CDR3 sequence (DNA): TGTGCCAGCAGCTTATTGGTTTCGAGAGGGGGGGGTGAAAAACTGTTTTTT.

This clone has just a few counts. This chain joins TRBV13 and TRBJ2-7, with TRBD2 as a possible D gene (6 bases). With 3 bases removed from V and 1 base from J, the gap between germline ends came to 7 bases. This CDR3 is built from 13 residues. Per the germline V gene, CDR1 is PRHDT and CDR2 is FYEKMQ (reference sequence). CDR3 in amino acids: CASSFGSSYEQYF. DNA of the CDR3: TGTGCCAGCAGCTTCGGGAGTTCCTACGAGCAGTACTTC.

This clone appeared a few times. The chain joins TRBV6-5 to TRBJ1-3; D is perhaps TRBD1 (5 bases). Trimming stripped 6 bases from V and 2 bases from J, with 14 bases between. This CDR3 comprises 15 residues. Germline V gene data show CDR1 as MNHEY and CDR2 as SVGAGI. The CDR3 spells CASSPGGSTGNTIYF. CDR3 nucleotides: TGTGCCAGCAGCCCCGGGGGGAGTACTGGAAACACCATATATTTT.

In this sample, this clone turned up a few times. In DNA, the CDR3 is TGCAGCGTTCTAAGACAGGGTACTAACACTGAAGCTTTCTTT. It encodes CSVLRQGTNTEAFF. The V call is TRBV29-1, the J call TRBJ1-1, with 7 bases identical to TRBD1. V shed 5 bases and J 2 bases; nucleotides not matched to a gene: 8. The CDR3 spans 14 residues. In germline, CDR1 is SQVTM, CDR2 ANQGSEA.